This entry describes one T cell receptor (beta chain). These data are taken from a study of blood T cell repertoires in COVID-19. Whole-study context: The origin of the acute and convalescent COVID-19 samples was the United States, Italy and Spain. T cells, B-cell-depleted T cells, or PBMCs provided the cDNA or gDNA that served as material.

Original methodology: Amplification with reference gene primers provided the estimates of nucleated cell counts. Sequencing was performed with immunoSEQ multiplex PCR; in TCRdb, only in-frame clones are kept and a portion is missing. That table is the source of V, J and clone size, and D and trimming were worked out from the DNA. The sample lists about 48,000 clones, about 86% occurring once. This CDR3 region has 17 residues. Germline V gives CDR1 LGHDT, CDR2 YNNKEL (reference sequence). J lost 6 bases, V lost 0 bases, and 9 bases had no gene match. This clonotype was sampled from a woman at least 80 years old with acute or convalescent COVID-19. The chain uses TRBV3-1 (or the pseudogene TRBV3-2) and TRBJ2-7, with TRBD1 identical over 12 bases. The sequenced sample consisted of peripheral blood. DNA for the CDR3: TGTGCCAGCAGCCAAGATCAGCTCGGGGACAGGGGGCGCGAGCAGTACTTC. It is translated as CASSQDQLGDRGREQYF.